This T cell receptor beta chain was sequenced for a study of T cells in tuberculosis. Looked up from germline, CDR1 is SGHTA and CDR2 is FQGNSA. The CDR3 has 12 amino acids. V lost 5 bases, J lost 11 bases, and 14 bases lay in between. Repertoires were generated with immunoSEQ multiplex PCR, while TCRdb's copy carries only in-frame clones and drops some. The data contain 25,000 to 40,000 clones, around nine tenths of them singletons. Time point described: new active TB diagnosis, blood taken before or within 7 days of starting treatment. This specimen consisted of PBMCs, obtained at tuberculosis diagnosis. This receptor was taken from an adult with tuberculosis. The J gene is TRBJ2-3, the V gene TRBV7-2, with a weak D call TRBD2 (6 bases). The CDR3 region is CASSETGVWQYF. The CDR3 coding sequence is TGTGCCAGCAGCGAAACGGGAGTATGGCAGTATTTT.